The table lists the clone carrying this T cell receptor (beta chain) with a few counts. The antigen is unknown. Each CDR3 protein gets one entry after TCRdb re-called the RT-PCR reads with MiXCR. The data show 450,000 to 600,000 distinct CDR3 sequences, 16% seen once. This sample stems from a study of response to subunit inactivated influenza vaccine. Whole-study results and caveats: The study's authors posited that every seasonal influenza vaccination enlists few new T cells.

The receptor comes from a man aged 50-75 years who received an inactivated influenza vaccine. The sequences come from CD4+ T cells sorted from PBMCs, collected about 24 months after vaccination.

DNA for the CDR3: TGTGCCAGCGGCCGACAGCCTTCCTACGAGCAGTACTTC. Translating gives CASGRQPSYEQYF. The rearrangement uses TRBV27 and TRBJ2-7; possibly TRBD1 for D (5 bases). The CDR3 length is 13 residues. The V end was cut by 8 bases, the J end by 1 base, with 12 bases between. Looked up from germline, CDR1 is MNHEY and CDR2 is SMNVEV (reference sequence).